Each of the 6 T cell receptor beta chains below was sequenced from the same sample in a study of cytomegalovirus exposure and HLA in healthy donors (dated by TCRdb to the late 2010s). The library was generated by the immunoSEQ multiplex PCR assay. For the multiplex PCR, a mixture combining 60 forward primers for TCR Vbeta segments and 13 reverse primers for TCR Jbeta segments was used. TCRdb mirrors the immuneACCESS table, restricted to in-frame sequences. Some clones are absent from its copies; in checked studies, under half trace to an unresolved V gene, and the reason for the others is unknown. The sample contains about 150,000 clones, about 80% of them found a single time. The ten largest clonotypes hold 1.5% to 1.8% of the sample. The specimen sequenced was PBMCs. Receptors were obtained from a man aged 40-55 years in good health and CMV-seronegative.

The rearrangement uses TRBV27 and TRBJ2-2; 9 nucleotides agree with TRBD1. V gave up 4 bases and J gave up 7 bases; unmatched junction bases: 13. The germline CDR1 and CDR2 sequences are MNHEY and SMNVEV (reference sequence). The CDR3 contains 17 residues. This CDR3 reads CASSWTSGQGNYGELFF. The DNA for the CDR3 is TGTGCCAGCAGTTGGACCTCGGGACAGGGTAACTACGGGGAGCTGTTTTTT.

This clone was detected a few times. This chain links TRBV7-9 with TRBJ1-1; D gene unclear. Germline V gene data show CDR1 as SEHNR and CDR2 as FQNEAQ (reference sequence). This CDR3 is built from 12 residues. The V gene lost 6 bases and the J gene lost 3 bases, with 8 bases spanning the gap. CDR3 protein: CASRYGDTEAFF. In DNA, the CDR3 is TGTGCCAGCAGGTACGGGGACACTGAAGCTTTCTTT.

The CDR3 spells CASSRQGIREKLFF. CDR3 coding DNA: TGTGCCAGTAGTCGACAGGGGATAAGAGAAAAACTGTTTTTT. The V and J genes are TRBV19 and TRBJ1-4; 8 bases are a match to TRBD1. The V segment lost 5 bases and the J segment 8 bases; nucleotides outside the gene matches: 7. Per germline, CDR1 LNHDA and CDR2 SQIVND (reference sequence). The CDR3 totals 14 residues. The whole variable domain, filled in from reference TRBV19 and TRBJ1-4, reads DGGITQSPKYLFRKEGQNVTLSCEQNLNHDAMYWYRQDPGQGLRLIYYSQIVNDFQKGDIAEGYSVSREKKESFPLTVTSAQKNPTAFYLCASSRQGIREKLFFGSGTQLSVL.

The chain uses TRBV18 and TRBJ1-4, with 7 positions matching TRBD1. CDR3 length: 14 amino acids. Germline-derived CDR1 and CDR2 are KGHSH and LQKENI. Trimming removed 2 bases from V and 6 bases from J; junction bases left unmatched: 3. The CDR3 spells CASSPTGTDEKLFF. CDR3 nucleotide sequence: TGTGCCAGCTCACCAACCGGGACAGATGAAAAACTGTTTTTT.

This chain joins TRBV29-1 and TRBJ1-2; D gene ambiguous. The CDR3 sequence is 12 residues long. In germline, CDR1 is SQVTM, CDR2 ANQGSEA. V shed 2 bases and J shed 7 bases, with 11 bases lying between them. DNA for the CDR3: TGCAGCGTTGAATATCGGGGTGTTGGCTACACCTTC. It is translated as CSVEYRGVGYTF.

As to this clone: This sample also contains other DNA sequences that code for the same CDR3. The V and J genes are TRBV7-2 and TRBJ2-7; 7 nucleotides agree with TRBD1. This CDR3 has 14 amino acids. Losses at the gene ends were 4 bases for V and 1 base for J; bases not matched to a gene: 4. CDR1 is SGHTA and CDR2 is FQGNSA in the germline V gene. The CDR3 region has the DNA TGTGCCAGCAGCTCCAGACAGGGATCCTACGAGCAGTACTTC. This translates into CASSSRQGSYEQYF.